Listed below are T cell receptor beta chains from one sample, sequenced in a study of CD8+ T cells in alopecia areata. Clones were read by immunoSEQ multiplex PCR, and TCRdb kept only the in-frame ones, dropping some. This sample carries 50,000 to 65,000 clones, approximately 44% of them seen once, and the ten largest clones take roughly 20%. The material was CD8+ T cells sorted from blood, obtained at approximately week 36, from a patient treated with tofacitinib. The receptors derive from a human donor with alopecia areata. The CDR3 runs from the conserved cysteine through the conserved F or W. D genes are given only for firm matches. Clone size appears in some rows only: once, few, many, or a class for an expanded clone.

v_call	j_call	clone_size	d_call	cdr3_nt	cdr3_aa
TRBV9	TRBJ1-5	-	TRBD1	TGTGCCAGCAGCATGACGGACAGGGCGTCGCAGCCCCAGCATTTT	CASSMTDRASQPQHF
TRBV29-1	TRBJ1-1	few	-	TGCAGCGCCCGCTGGGGGGCTGAAGCTTTCTTT	CSARWGAEAFF
TRBV29-1	TRBJ2-7	-	-	TGCAGCGTTGACGGGGGCTACGAGCAGTACTTC	CSVDGGYEQYF
TRBV29-1	TRBJ1-2	few	-	TGCAGCGTAGTGGACGGCTACACCTTC	CSVVDGYTF
TRBV29-1	TRBJ2-5	-	TRBD2	TGCAGCGTTGTAGGGACTAGCGGAGAGACCCAGTACTTC	CSVVGTSGETQYF
TRBV2	TRBJ1-1	-	-	TGTGCCAGCAGTGAACGGGGAGTGAACACTGAAGCTTTCTTT	CASSERGVNTEAFF
TRBV30	TRBJ2-7	few	-	TGTGCCTGGAGGTGGGGCGAATACGAGCAGTACTTC	CAWRWGEYEQYF
TRBV27	TRBJ1-5	-	-	TGTGCCAGCAGCCAGGCGGGGTTGGGCAATCAGCCCCAGCATTTT	CASSQAGLGNQPQHF
TRBV14	TRBJ1-1	-	-	TGTGCCAGCAGCTCGACAGTTAACACTGAAGCTTTCTTT	CASSSTVNTEAFF
TRBV29-1	TRBJ2-5	few	-	TGCAGCGTCCCCCGGTTCGCGGGAGAGACCCAGTACTTC	CSVPRFAGETQYF
TRBV4-1	TRBJ1-1	-	TRBD1	TGCGCCAGCAGCCAAGATTCAACAGGGGGCGGGGAAGCTTTCTTT	CASSQDSTGGGEAFF
TRBV4-1	TRBJ1-5	-	-	TGCGCCAGCAGCCAAGATACCGGGAGCAATCAGCCCCAGCATTTT	CASSQDTGSNQPQHF
TRBV4-1	TRBJ1-2	-	TRBD1	TGCGCCAGCAGCCAAGAGACAGGGGTTGCAGGCTATGGCTACACCTTC	CASSQETGVAGYGYTF
TRBV29-1	TRBJ2-7	few	-	TGCAGCGTTGAACGTGTCGGTTACGAGCAGTACTTC	CSVERVGYEQYF
TRBV7-9	TRBJ2-7	-	-	TGTGCCAGCAGCCATTACGTTCAGGGGAATTACGAGCAGTACTTC	CASSHYVQGNYEQYF
TRBV28	TRBJ1-2	-	-	TGTGCCAGCAGAAACGACCGGGGTGGCTACACCTTC	CASRNDRGGYTF
TRBV2	TRBJ2-2	few	-	TGTGCCAGCAGTGGAGTAAGCACCGGGGAGCTGTTTTTT	CASSGVSTGELFF
TRBV7-2	TRBJ2-5	few	-	TGTGCCAGCACCCTTGATGGTAATCTAGAGACCCAGTACTTC	CASTLDGNLETQYF
TRBV30	TRBJ1-1	few	-	TGTGCCTGGAGTCCCCAGGTGGTCATGAACACTGAAGCTTTCTTT	CAWSPQVVMNTEAFF
TRBV25-1	TRBJ2-7	-	-	TGTGCCAGCAGTGAGCTGACGGCGGCCGGCTACGAGCAGTACTTC	CASSELTAAGYEQYF
TRBV30	TRBJ1-5	-	TRBD1	TGTGCCGGTGGGGGACAGGCGAACAATCAGCCCCAGCATTTT	CAGGGQANNQPQHF
TRBV4-1	TRBJ2-1	-	-	TGCGCCAGCAGCCAAGATTGGTCTAGCCTCAATGAGCAGTTCTTC	CASSQDWSSLNEQFF